The 31 T cell receptor beta chains given below trace back to one sample, sequenced in a study of blood T cell repertoires in COVID-19. Produced via immunoSEQ multiplex PCR; TCRdb's table is partial and in-frame only. The repertoire holds under 60,000 clones, with 85% to 90% as singletons. The source material was peripheral blood. Every receptor here comes from a human donor in a cohort sampled during active COVID-19.

The chain recombines TRBV2 with TRBJ2-3; perhaps TRBD2 as D (6 bases). CDR3 length equals 13 residues. V was shortened by 4 bases and J by 13 bases, with 18 bases between the two germline ends. Germline V gene lookup returns CDR1 SNHLY and CDR2 FYNNEI. This CDR3 is CASSGETSSAEYF. The CDR3, as DNA: TGTGCCAGCAGTGGAGAGACTAGTTCTGCAGAGTATTTT.

The CDR3 here is CASSRAGGAGVGGYTF. The CDR3 nucleotides are TGTGCCAGCAGCAGGGCGGGGGGCGCGGGAGTGGGTGGCTACACCTTC. The chain is built from TRBV27 and TRBJ1-2, with D possibly TRBD1 on 6 matching bases. The CDR3 extends over 16 amino acids. Between the trimmed V and J ends, which lost 6 bases and 7 bases, there was a span of 24 bases. Germline CDR1 and CDR2: MNHEY and SMNVEV (reference sequence).

This chain links TRBV5-1 with TRBJ2-2, with D perhaps matching TRBD2 (5 bases). Per germline, CDR1 SGHRS and CDR2 YFSETQ. Trimming cost V 4 bases and J 5 bases, with 12 bases left between them. This CDR3 spans 14 amino acids. CDR3 sequence: CASSLGPGTGELFF. The CDR3 bases are TGCGCCAGCAGCCTAGGACCGGGGACCGGGGAGCTGTTTTTT.

The chain carries TRBV5-1 and TRBJ1-2, with D unresolved. Germline CDR1 SGHRS, CDR2 YFSETQ. V shed 2 bases and J shed 3 bases, with 17 bases lying between them. CDR3 length: 16 amino acids. This CDR3 reads CASSFGHAGGYYGYTF. In nucleotides, the CDR3 is TGCGCCAGCAGCTTTGGCCATGCGGGAGGATACTATGGCTACACCTTC.

On this clone itself: This same CDR3 is encoded by further DNA sequences in the sample. J is TRBJ2-1 and V is TRBV3-1 (or the pseudogene TRBV3-2); no clear D gene. CDR1 is LGHDT and CDR2 is YNNKEL in the germline V gene (reference sequence). This CDR3 is 14 amino acids long. V was trimmed by 0 bases and J by 7 bases, leaving 10 bases between them. CDR3 sequence (DNA): TGTGCCAGCAGCCAAGATCGAACTGTAAATGAGCAGTTCTTC. Its translation is CASSQDRTVNEQFF.

The rearrangement links TRBV28 to TRBJ1-1; 7 nucleotides line up with TRBD1. The germline V gene encodes CDR1 MDHEN and CDR2 SYDVKM. Trimming at V came to 5 bases and at J to 3 bases, leaving 6 bases not matched to a gene. The CDR3 contains 14 residues. CDR3 nucleotides: TGTGCCAGCAGTCCCTCGACAGGGCACACTGAAGCTTTCTTT. It translates to CASSPSTGHTEAFF.

This chain uses TRBV18 with TRBJ2-2; tentatively, D is TRBD2 (5 bases). The CDR3 is 14 residues long. V lost 6 bases and J lost 5, with 13 bases in between. The germline gives CDR1 KGHSH, CDR2 LQKENI. The CDR3 nucleotides read TGTGCCAGCTCCCTGCAGGACTGGACCGGGGAGCTGTTTTTT. This gives the protein CASSLQDWTGELFF.

This sequence joins TRBV5-1 and TRBJ2-6; 12 bases fit TRBD2. There are 20 residues in the CDR3. Germline assignment: CDR1 SGHRS and CDR2 YFSETQ. The V segment lost 0 bases and the J segment 3 bases; nucleotides outside the gene matches: 10. The CDR3 loop is CASSLVPSGRDFSGANVLTF. DNA of the CDR3: TGCGCCAGCAGCTTGGTTCCTAGCGGGAGGGATTTTAGTGGGGCCAACGTCCTGACTTTC.

The chain combines TRBV5-1 with TRBJ2-5; 7 nucleotides align to TRBD2. CDR3 length: 13 residues. The V gene's germline CDR1 is SGHRS and CDR2 YFSETQ. The junction had 0 bases not matched to a gene; V was cut back by 0 bases and J by 4 bases. Here the CDR3 reads CASSLGEGETQYF. For the CDR3, the DNA is TGCGCCAGCAGCTTGGGGGAGGGAGAGACCCAGTACTTC.

The rearrangement uses TRBV6-5 and TRBJ1-5; the D gene is possibly TRBD1 (6 bases). Trimming took 4 bases from V and 7 from J, leaving 14 bases between them. Germline-derived CDR1 and CDR2 are MNHEY and SVGAGI. The CDR3 covers 14 residues. CDR3 nucleotide sequence: TGTGCCAGCAGTTTGGGACACCTCCCCCAGCCCCAGCATTTT. Amino acids: CASSLGHLPQPQHF.

V gene TRBV28 combines with J gene TRBJ1-5; D uncertain. This CDR3 contains 11 residues. The germline gives CDR1 MDHEN, CDR2 SYDVKM. The V gene lost 2 bases and the J gene lost 6 bases, with 2 bases spanning the gap. Written as DNA, the CDR3 is TGTGCCAGCAGTTTACGTCAGCCCCAGCATTTT. Translated: CASSLRQPQHF.

The rearrangement uses TRBV4-1 and TRBJ2-3; 13 positions agree with TRBD2. There are 21 residues in the CDR3. Germline CDR1 reads MGHRA; CDR2 reads YSYEKL. The V gene end was trimmed by 4 bases and the J gene end by 0 bases; junction bases not matched to a gene: 16. The CDR3: CASSLQGQLAGGPVSTDTQYF. The DNA of the CDR3 is TGCGCCAGCAGCCTCCAGGGGCAACTAGCGGGAGGGCCGGTTAGCACAGATACGCAGTATTTT.

The V and J genes are TRBV12-3 or TRBV12-4 and TRBJ2-7; no clear D gene. V dropped 3 bases and J dropped 8 bases, with 8 bases sitting between them. This CDR3 is built from 11 residues. Written as DNA, the CDR3 is TGTGCCAGCAGTTTGGGCAGGCAGCAGTACTTC. This encodes CASSLGRQQYF.

V is TRBV2 and J is TRBJ2-4; weak D call: TRBD2 (5 bases). The CDR3 loop spans 16 amino acids. V was cut by 8 bases and J by 0 bases, with 17 bases left in between. Germline CDR1 is SNHLY and CDR2 is FYNNEI. In nucleotides, the CDR3 is TGTGCCAGCGGGGAGTGGTCCGGACTAGCCAAAAACATTCAGTACTTC. Translation: CASGEWSGLAKNIQYF. The complete variable domain, with remaining parts taken from reference TRBV2 and TRBJ2-4, reads EPEVTQTPSHQVTQMGQEVILRCVPISNHLYFYWYRQILGQKVEFLVSFYNNEISEKSEIFDDQFSVERPDGSNFTLKIRSTKLEDSAMYFCASGEWSGLAKNIQYFGAGTRLSVL.

The count of this clone is one. The genes are TRBV13 and TRBJ2-2; 7 bases match TRBD1. This CDR3 comprises 15 residues. Germline V gene sequence: CDR1 PRHDT, CDR2 FYEKMQ (reference sequence). V trimming: 5 bases; J trimming: 4 bases; junction bases outside the gene matches: 7. CDR3 loop: CASSLTGVGTGELFF. DNA of the CDR3: TGTGCCAGCAGCCTTACAGGGGTTGGCACCGGGGAGCTGTTTTTT.

V is TRBV19 and J is TRBJ2-5; D is perhaps TRBD2 (6 bases). Trimming stripped 5 bases from V and 5 bases from J, with 9 bases between. This CDR3 is 12 amino acids long. CDR1 is LNHDA, CDR2 SQIVND, per germline (reference sequence). The CDR3: CASSGDSETQYF. CDR3 coding DNA: TGTGCCAGTAGTGGGGACTCCGAGACCCAGTACTTC. Full variable domain (outside the CDR3, taken from reference TRBV19 and TRBJ2-5): DGGITQSPKYLFRKEGQNVTLSCEQNLNHDAMYWYRQDPGQGLRLIYYSQIVNDFQKGDIAEGYSVSREKKESFPLTVTSAQKNPTAFYLCASSGDSETQYFGPGTRLLVL.

V usage is TRBV30 and J usage is TRBJ1-1; weak D call: TRBD1 (6 bases). Trimming shortened V by 5 bases and J by 6 bases, and 19 bases separated the two germline ends. This CDR3 comprises 14 residues. CDR1 and CDR2 (germline): GTSNPN, SVGIG (reference sequence). CDR3 loop: CAWYRQGKVAEAFF. CDR3 bases: TGTGCCTGGTACAGGCAGGGGAAGGTGGCTGAAGCTTTCTTT.

The CDR3 protein is CASSYSTQGRNSPLHF. CDR3 DNA sequence: TGTGCCAGCAGTTACTCGACACAGGGAAGAAATTCACCCCTCCACTTT. V and J are TRBV6-5 and TRBJ1-6; the D gene is possibly TRBD1 (6 bases). Germline V gene lookup returns CDR1 MNHEY and CDR2 SVGAGI. The length of the CDR3 is 16 residues. V dropped 0 bases and J dropped 7 bases, with 13 bases sitting between them.

The V call is TRBV19, the J call TRBJ1-1; 8 nucleotides match TRBD1. The J segment lost 4 bases and the V segment lost 4 bases, leaving 8 bases of the junction unmatched. CDR1 is LNHDA and CDR2 is SQIVND in the germline V gene (reference sequence). This CDR3 has 15 residues. CDR3 loop: CASSTSPGGGTEAFF. The CDR3 DNA reads TGTGCCAGTAGTACATCACCAGGGGGCGGCACTGAAGCTTTCTTT.

This chain uses TRBV28 with TRBJ2-7; 13 nucleotides agree with TRBD2. The CDR3 runs 15 residues. Germline values: CDR1 MDHEN, CDR2 SYDVKM. Trimming cost V 5 bases and J 4 bases; bases outside gene matches: 5. The CDR3 DNA sequence: TGTGCCAGCAGTCCGGGACTAGCGGGGTCTTACGAGCAGTACTTC. It yields the protein CASSPGLAGSYEQYF.

The rearrangement links TRBV21-1 to TRBJ2-3; TRBD1 is the table's D call and was not checked against the DNA. TRBV21-1 is a pseudogene segment. CDR3 length equals 14 residues. The CDR3 sequence is CASSGQPSTDTQYF. In DNA, the CDR3 is TGTGCCAGCTCGGGACAGCCTAGCACAGATACGCAGTATTTT.

There are a few counts of this clone. This chain connects TRBV10-1 to TRBJ2-1; TRBD2 matches 8 bases. J was trimmed by 3 bases and V by 5 bases; bases with no gene match: 3. The CDR3 runs to 14 residues. In germline, CDR1 is WNHNN, CDR2 SYGVQD (reference sequence). The CDR3 region is CASSRSGGYNEQFF. The CDR3 DNA reads TGCGCCAGCAGTCGAAGCGGGGGCTACAATGAGCAGTTCTTC.

The chain couples TRBV19 to TRBJ2-7; 7 positions match TRBD1. CDR3 length: 14 residues. Per germline, CDR1 LNHDA and CDR2 SQIVND (reference sequence). V shed 5 bases, J shed 5 bases, and the junction held 9 bases outside the gene matches. The CDR3 coding sequence is TGTGCCAGTAGTTCTTGGACAGGTCCCCACGAGCAGTACTTC. Protein product: CASSSWTGPHEQYF.

The chain carries TRBV27 and TRBJ2-3, with 7 bases identical to TRBD1. After removal of 5 bases from V and 2 bases from J, the junction contained 13 bases not matched to a gene. Germline lookup yields CDR1 MNHEY and CDR2 SMNVEV (reference sequence). CDR3 size: 17 residues. The CDR3 bases are TGTGCCAGCAGTCCCCAAGTCCGAGGGGGCTACACAGATACGCAGTATTTT. This encodes CASSPQVRGGYTDTQYF.

The chain couples TRBV4-3 to TRBJ2-7; 10 nucleotides agree with TRBD2. The CDR3 length is 15 residues. With 6 bases clipped from V and 2 bases from J, the junction kept 7 bases outside the gene matches. Looked up from germline, CDR1 is LGHNA and CDR2 is YSLEER. The DNA of the CDR3 is TGCGCCAGCAGTCGCGGACTAGCGGACACCTACGAGCAGTACTTC. This sequence encodes CASSRGLADTYEQYF.

The J gene is TRBJ2-5, the V gene TRBV5-1; TRBD2 agrees at 11 bases. The germline gives CDR1 SGHRS, CDR2 YFSETQ. The V and J ends lost 3 bases and 5 bases, in that order; junction bases with no gene match: 9. CDR3 length: 16 amino acids. The CDR3 bases are TGCGCCAGCAGCTCCCGACTAGCGGGATTTCAGGAGACCCAGTACTTC. Protein: CASSSRLAGFQETQYF.

This clone has a handful of counts. The rearrangement uses TRBV9 and TRBJ1-3; no clear D gene. CDR3 size: 16 residues. V was trimmed by 0 bases and J by 2 bases, leaving 12 bases between them. The germline gives CDR1 SGDLS, CDR2 YYNGEE. The CDR3 DNA follows: TGTGCCAGCAGCGTAGCTACCCGGGGAGCTGGAAACACCATATATTTT. Protein: CASSVATRGAGNTIYF.

V gene TRBV5-4 combines with J gene TRBJ2-7; TRBD2 aligns across 8 bases. Germline lookup yields CDR1 SGHNT and CDR2 YYREEE (reference sequence). CDR3 size: 16 residues. V was pared by 2 bases and J by 0 bases, with 7 bases of the junction left unmatched. The CDR3 protein is CASSFYFSGGSYEQYF. CDR3 coding DNA: TGTGCCAGCAGCTTTTATTTCAGCGGGGGCTCCTACGAGCAGTACTTC.

This chain links TRBV7-9 with TRBJ2-7; tentative D call: TRBD2 (5 bases). This CDR3 is 16 amino acids long. Per germline, CDR1 SEHNR and CDR2 FQNEAQ (reference sequence). The ends were cut back, 1 base at V and 4 bases at J, with 17 bases in the middle. The CDR3 bases are TGTGCCAGCAGCTTAGTTATTTCTAGCTCGAGATACGAGCAGTACTTC. Its translation is CASSLVISSSRYEQYF. Based on the CDR3 plus reference TRBV7-9 and TRBJ2-7, the full variable domain is DTGVSQNPRHKITKRGQNVTFRCDPISEHNRLYWYRQTLGQGPEFLTYFQNEAQLEKSRLLSDRFSAERPKGSFSTLEIQRTEQGDSAMYLCASSLVISSSRYEQYFGPGTRLTVT.

The chain employs TRBV7-9 and TRBJ2-1, with D uncertain. Germline V gene sequence: CDR1 SEHNR, CDR2 FQNEAQ (reference sequence). The CDR3 has 12 residues. Between the trimmed V and J ends, which lost 1 base and 8 bases, there was a span of 6 bases. The chain's CDR3 is CASSLVLDEQFF. CDR3 DNA sequence: TGTGCCAGCAGCTTAGTACTTGATGAGCAGTTCTTC.

On this clone itself: Additional DNA sequences in this sample encode the identical CDR3. This rearrangement joins TRBV2 to TRBJ2-3; TRBD1 is a possible D gene (7 bases). The CDR3 extends over 15 amino acids. Germline V CDR1 and CDR2: SNHLY, FYNNEI. V lost 4 bases to trimming and J lost 0 bases, with 11 bases between them. In nucleotides, the CDR3 is TGTGCCAGCAGTGGCGGGACAGCAAGCACAGATACGCAGTATTTT. It specifies CASSGGTASTDTQYF.